This TCR beta chain is drawn from a study of T cell responses to AZD1222 COVID-19 vaccine. In the case of this clone: Its antigen is undetermined.

Regarding the study as a whole: Sampling that yielded the repertoires occurred only after the peak T cell response. Nearly half of spike-specific TCRs reportedly target variant regions that are unmutated in the B.1.351 and B.1.1.7 variants. Baseline serology detected seropositivity in only six AZD1222 recipients. Along spike, vaccine-associated CD4 TCRs were found throughout, with dominance at 160-218 and 743-854.

The data were produced by immunoSEQ multiplex PCR, yet TCRdb's version contains in-frame clones alone and is incomplete. The data contain roughly 150,000 clones, just under 95% of them seen just once; the ten biggest clones take up 6% to 7.5%. Germline loops: CDR1 MDHEN, CDR2 SYDVKM. This CDR3 comprises 13 residues. V was shortened by 3 bases and J by 6 bases, with 11 bases between the two germline ends. The sequences come from peripheral blood, collected 28 days after the second AZD1222 dose. This TCR was sampled from an adult who received the AZD1222 COVID-19 vaccine. The chain employs TRBV28 and TRBJ1-2, with D hard to call. The CDR3 is CASSFRWIDGYTF. DNA for the CDR3: TGTGCCAGCAGTTTCAGATGGATCGATGGCTACACCTTC.